This is a list of T cell receptor beta chains from one sample in a study of response to subunit inactivated influenza vaccine. TCRdb passed the RT-PCR reads through MiXCR, listing each CDR3 protein once. The profile shows under 750,000 distinct CDR3 sequences, around 11% of them singletons. Specimen: PBMCs from blood, collected on the day of vaccination. The receptor source for this set is a man aged 50 to 60 who received an inactivated influenza vaccine. CDR3s include the opening cysteine and the closing phenylalanine or tryptophan. Each record gives: V gene, D gene, J gene, clone size, CDR3 protein, CDR3 DNA. A D gene is named only where the DNA matches it firmly. The size entry is marked missing in some rows and otherwise reads once, few, many or a size class.

TRBV5-1	-	TRBJ2-3	many	CASSPETVAVDTQYF	TGCGCCAGCAGCCCAGAGACAGTAGCAGTAGATACGCAGTATTTT
TRBV12-3/TRBV12-4	-	TRBJ2-7	-	CASSFVGLGYPEQYF	TGTGCCAGCAGTTTTGTGGGGTTGGGGTATCCCGAGCAGTACTTC
TRBV11-2	-	TRBJ2-3	few	CASSSGVEDTQYF	TGTGCCAGCAGCTCAGGGGTGGAAGATACGCAGTATTTT
TRBV9	TRBD2	TRBJ2-1	-	CASNLVPGGNEQFF	TGTGCCAGCAACCTAGTTCCGGGAGGTAATGAGCAGTTCTTC
TRBV29-1	-	TRBJ2-7	many	CSRKGSYEQYF	TGCAGCCGAAAGGGCTCCTACGAGCAGTACTTC
TRBV12-3/TRBV12-4	TRBD2	TRBJ2-5	-	CASSPLAGAATQYF	TGTGCCAGCAGCCCCCTAGCGGGGGCTGCTACCCAGTACTTC
TRBV5-1	-	TRBJ1-1	few	CASTGGGLNTEAFF	TGCGCCAGCACGGGCGGGGGACTGAACACTGAAGCTTTCTTT
TRBV2	-	TRBJ2-2	once	CASRAENEVFNF	TGTGCCAGCAGGGCCGAAAACGAAGTCTTCAATTTT
TRBV12-3/TRBV12-4	-	TRBJ2-5	-	CASSSGGGLIQETQYF	TGTGCCAGCAGTTCTGGCGGAGGGCTTATTCAAGAGACCCAGTACTTC
TRBV10-3	-	TRBJ2-2	-	CAISGALLKNTGELFF	TGTGCCATCAGTGGGGCCCTCCTTAAGAACACCGGGGAGCTGTTTTTT
TRBV10-3	-	TRBJ2-7	-	CAISEGRPTYEQYF	TGTGCCATCAGTGAAGGAAGGCCAACCTACGAGCAGTACTTC
TRBV18	-	TRBJ2-4	few	CASSPDGYDKNIQYF	TGTGCCAGCTCACCCGACGGATATGATAAAAACATTCAGTACTTC
TRBV20-1	-	TRBJ2-3	few	CSATPHGAATTDTQYF	TGCAGTGCTACCCCCCATGGTGCGGCAACCACAGATACGCAGTATTTT
TRBV25-1	-	TRBJ2-6	few	CASSIDWSLSGANVLTF	TGTGCCAGCAGTATAGACTGGAGTCTCTCTGGGGCCAACGTCCTGACTTTC
TRBV5-1	TRBD1	TRBJ2-3	few	CASSLGQQADTQYF	TGCGCCAGCAGCCTGGGACAGCAGGCAGATACGCAGTATTTT
TRBV5-1	-	TRBJ2-7	-	CASSLTGAHEQYF	TGCGCCAGCAGCTTGACGGGAGCGCACGAGCAGTACTTC
TRBV20-1	TRBD2	TRBJ2-1	few	CSAQVSGRAQFF	TGCAGTGCTCAAGTTAGCGGGAGAGCGCAGTTCTTC
TRBV11-2	-	TRBJ2-4	few	CASSFQSGLAKNIQYF	TGTGCCAGCAGCTTTCAATCAGGGCTAGCCAAAAACATTCAGTACTTC
TRBV9	-	TRBJ1-6	-	CASSGGLNSPLHF	TGTGCCAGCAGCGGAGGGCTAAATTCACCCCTCCACTTT
TRBV20-1	TRBD1	TRBJ2-3	few	CSASIMAGGRGDTQYF	TGCAGTGCTAGTATTATGGCAGGGGGCCGAGGGGATACGCAGTATTTT
TRBV10-3	-	TRBJ1-3	-	CAISTNSGNTIYF	TGTGCCATCAGCACGAACTCTGGAAACACCATATATTTT
TRBV18	-	TRBJ2-1	-	CASSQDNNEQFF	TGTGCCAGCTCTCAGGACAACAATGAGCAGTTCTTC
TRBV5-1	TRBD1	TRBJ2-7	many	CASSFLRGQGYEQYF	TGCGCCAGCAGCTTCCTCCGTGGACAGGGGTACGAGCAGTACTTC
TRBV7-9	-	TRBJ1-4	few	CASSLGQSLEKLFF	TGTGCCAGCAGCTTAGGGCAGTCTTTGGAAAAACTGTTTTTT
TRBV20-1	-	TRBJ2-4	-	CSARSWIAKNIQYF	TGCAGTGCTAGAAGTTGGATAGCCAAAAACATTCAGTACTTC
TRBV20-1	-	TRBJ2-3	few	CSATSNGGGTDTQYF	TGCAGTGCTACTAGCAACGGGGGTGGCACAGATACGCAGTATTTT
TRBV19	TRBD1	TRBJ2-7	-	CASSTWTGYEQYF	TGTGCCAGTAGTACCTGGACAGGCTACGAGCAGTACTTC
TRBV3-1	-	TRBJ2-7	-	CASSHEGYGYSYEQYF	TGTGCCAGCAGCCACGAGGGATACGGGTACTCCTACGAGCAGTACTTC
TRBV4-3	TRBD1	TRBJ1-6	-	CASSQGSPTGVNSPLYF	TGCGCCAGCAGCCAAGGTAGTCCCACAGGGGTGAATTCACCCCTCTACTTT
TRBV2	-	TRBJ2-7	few	CASSELTGSAYEQYF	TGTGCCAGCAGCGAACTGACCGGCTCGGCCTACGAGCAGTACTTC
TRBV27	-	TRBJ2-2	few	CASSLVGGRGPGELFF	TGTGCCAGCAGTTTGGTCGGGGGCAGGGGACCCGGGGAGCTGTTTTTT
TRBV27	-	TRBJ2-7	few	CASSLMFRSSYEQYF	TGTGCCAGCAGTTTAATGTTCCGGAGCTCCTACGAGCAGTACTTC
TRBV4-1	-	TRBJ2-7	few	CASSSKVGLAAYEQYF	TGCGCCAGCAGCTCGAAGGTGGGATTGGCAGCCTACGAGCAGTACTTC
TRBV4-2	TRBD2	TRBJ2-4	-	CASSRASGRYIQYF	TGTGCCAGCAGCCGGGCTAGCGGGAGATACATTCAGTACTTC
TRBV20-1	-	TRBJ1-4	few	CSARQEKEKLFF	TGCAGTGCCAGACAGGAAAAAGAAAAACTGTTTTTT
TRBV20-1	TRBD1	TRBJ1-2	few	CSASGGTGYGYTF	TGCAGTGCTTCCGGCGGGACAGGTTATGGCTACACCTTC
TRBV20-1	-	TRBJ1-1	few	CSAREGVPSTEAFF	TGCAGTGCTAGAGAGGGTGTGCCGAGCACTGAAGCTTTCTTT
TRBV4-3	-	TRBJ2-7	few	CASSQAGDSAYEQYF	TGCGCCAGCAGCCAAGCTGGGGACTCCGCCTACGAGCAGTACTTC
TRBV12-3/TRBV12-4	-	TRBJ1-5	many	CASSLAGATQHF	TGTGCCAGCAGTTTAGCAGGTGCGACCCAGCATTTT
TRBV5-1	-	TRBJ2-5	few	CASSLDQGHETQYF	TGCGCCAGCAGCTTGGACCAAGGGCACGAGACCCAGTACTTC
TRBV7-2	-	TRBJ2-3	few	CASSLVAGAYTDTQYF	TGTGCCAGCAGCTTAGTGGCGGGGGCTTACACAGATACGCAGTATTTT
TRBV12-3/TRBV12-4	-	TRBJ1-1	-	CASRRGGGVNTEAFF	TGTGCCAGCAGAAGGGGCGGGGGGGTGAACACTGAAGCTTTCTTT
TRBV20-1	-	TRBJ2-1	few	CSARKVPLMDEQFF	TGCAGTGCTAGAAAGGTACCACTCATGGATGAGCAGTTCTTC
TRBV7-2	-	TRBJ2-7	-	CASSLFQGYEQYF	TGTGCCAGCAGCTTATTCCAGGGCTACGAGCAGTACTTC
TRBV20-1	TRBD2	TRBJ2-7	-	CSARDRNSGLAYEQYF	TGCAGTGCTAGAGATCGTAATAGCGGGCTGGCCTACGAGCAGTACTTC
TRBV20-1	TRBD2	TRBJ2-1	-	CSAPTQREVGEQFF	TGCAGTGCTCCGACCCAGCGGGAGGTTGGTGAGCAGTTCTTC
TRBV12-3/TRBV12-4	-	TRBJ1-6	few	CASSPTLGSPLHF	TGTGCCAGCAGTCCTACCCTGGGTTCACCCCTCCACTTT
TRBV5-1	-	TRBJ1-1	few	CASSLEGSVNTEAFF	TGCGCCAGCAGCTTGGAAGGGTCCGTGAACACTGAAGCTTTCTTT